Listed below are T cell receptor beta chains from one sample, sequenced in a study of response to subunit inactivated influenza vaccine. TCRdb re-analysed the RT-PCR reads in MiXCR, keeping a single row per CDR3 protein. The profile shows around 850,000 distinct CDR3 sequences, around 20% of them singletons. This material consisted of PBMCs from blood, taken roughly 5 days after vaccination. All receptors come from a man between 45 and 60 years old who received an inactivated influenza vaccine. Both conserved end residues are part of each CDR3. The D gene is left open where the match is weak. Some rows have no size entry. The others give once, few or many, or a class for an expanded clone.

size	V	J	D	DNA	CDR3
few	TRBV25-1	TRBJ1-1	.	TGTGCCAGCAGTGGTCGGCCTACTGAAGCTTTCTTT	CASSGRPTEAFF
few	TRBV28	TRBJ2-1	.	TGTGCCAGCAGTTTTTGGCAAAACAATGAGCAGTTCTTC	CASSFWQNNEQFF
few	TRBV25-1	TRBJ2-5	TRBD1	TGTGCCAGCAGGGAGACAGGGAAAGAGACCCAGTACTTC	CASRETGKETQYF
.	TRBV28	TRBJ2-1	TRBD1	TGTGCCAGCAGAATCAACAGGGGGTTCAATGAGCAGTTCTTC	CASRINRGFNEQFF
many	TRBV12-3/TRBV12-4	TRBJ2-2	TRBD1	TGTGCCAGCTTACCGAGGGGGAACAGGGGCACCGGGGAGCTGTTTTTT	CASLPRGNRGTGELFF
few	TRBV20-1	TRBJ1-2	.	TGCAGTGCTAGAGATAGGGACGGTAACAATAATGGCTACACCTTC	CSARDRDGNNNGYTF
.	TRBV28	TRBJ2-7	TRBD1	TGTGCCAGCAGACCGGGACAGCTCTACGAGCAGTACTTC	CASRPGQLYEQYF
.	TRBV30	TRBJ2-7	TRBD1	TGTGCCTGGGACAGGGGTCACTCCTACGAGCAGTACTTC	CAWDRGHSYEQYF
few	TRBV6-2/TRBV6-3	TRBJ1-4	.	TGTGCCAGCACCACCCCCCGGGCTTCTAATGAAAAACTGTTTTTT	CASTTPRASNEKLFF
.	TRBV12-3/TRBV12-4	TRBJ2-5	.	TGTGCCAGCACCATACAATGGACGAACCAAGAGACCCAGTACTTC	CASTIQWTNQETQYF
.	TRBV27	TRBJ1-1	.	TGTGCCAGCAGTTTGGGGGGAGGGGCCGGTGATGAAGCTTTCTTT	CASSLGGGAGDEAFF
.	TRBV7-8	TRBJ2-7	.	TGTGCCAGCAGCTTAGAGTGGTCCTCCTACGAGCAGTACTTC	CASSLEWSSYEQYF
many	TRBV9	TRBJ1-6	.	TGTGCCAGCAGCGCCGGACCAAATTCACCCCTCCACTTT	CASSAGPNSPLHF
few	TRBV7-2	TRBJ2-5	.	TGTGCCAGCAGCGGATGGGGGGGGCGGACCCAGTACTTC	CASSGWGGRTQYF
.	TRBV7-9	TRBJ2-7	.	TGTGCCAGCAGCTTAACCCCAGGTAACAACTACGAGCAGTACTTC	CASSLTPGNNYEQYF
.	TRBV20-1	TRBJ2-3	TRBD2	TGCAGTGCTAGAGCGGGGGGACTAGCGGGAGCAGATACGCAGTATTTT	CSARAGGLAGADTQYF
.	TRBV7-8	TRBJ1-5	TRBD1	TGTGCCAGCAGCCTACACCCGACAGGGATGAATCAGCCCCAGCATTTT	CASSLHPTGMNQPQHF
many	TRBV5-1	TRBJ2-3	.	TGCGCCAGCAGCTTTGGGGGAGCGGGCACAGATACGCAGTATTTT	CASSFGGAGTDTQYF
.	TRBV5-6	TRBJ2-3	.	TGTGCCAGCAGCTTGAGGTGGACAGATACGCAGTATTTT	CASSLRWTDTQYF
many	TRBV4-3	TRBJ1-1	.	TGCGCCAGCAGCCAAGGAAATTTGAACACTGAAGCTTTCTTT	CASSQGNLNTEAFF
few	TRBV12-3/TRBV12-4	TRBJ2-3	.	TGTGCCAGCAGTGGAGGGCCGTTCACAGATACGCAGTATTTT	CASSGGPFTDTQYF
many	TRBV7-2	TRBJ2-1	.	TGTGCCAGCAGCGGGGGCCCATACAATGAGCAGTTCTTC	CASSGGPYNEQFF
many	TRBV20-1	TRBJ1-1	TRBD1	TGCAGTGCTTCCGGGACAGGGGCTGAAGCTTTCTTT	CSASGTGAEAFF
many	TRBV20-1	TRBJ1-1	.	TGCAGTGCTAGAGGGACAGACTTGAACACTGAAGCTTTCTTT	CSARGTDLNTEAFF
many	TRBV4-1	TRBJ2-3	.	TGCGCCAGCAGCCAAGAAGGCAGCGTAGCAGATACGCAGTATTTT	CASSQEGSVADTQYF
.	TRBV7-3	TRBJ1-2	.	TGTGCCAGCAGCTTAAATGGGGGAGGAGATGGCTACACCTTC	CASSLNGGGDGYTF
.	TRBV12-3/TRBV12-4	TRBJ1-2	.	TGTGCCAGCGGTCCGGGGGGCGGCTACACCTTC	CASGPGGGYTF
.	TRBV15	TRBJ2-1	.	TGTGCCACCAGGGTTGGGAAAACCTACAATGAGCAGTTCTTC	CATRVGKTYNEQFF
few	TRBV12-3/TRBV12-4	TRBJ2-5	.	TGTGCCAGCCGCCCGTCCCAGGGGTTGGAGACCCAGTACTTC	CASRPSQGLETQYF
many	TRBV20-1	TRBJ2-7	TRBD2	TGCAGTGCTAGGGGTAGCGGGGCCTCCTACGAGCAGTACTTC	CSARGSGASYEQYF
few	TRBV20-1	TRBJ2-7	TRBD1	TGCAGTGCTAGAGATGGGACAGCCTCCTACGAGCAGTACTTC	CSARDGTASYEQYF
few	TRBV20-1	TRBJ1-5	.	TGCAGTGCTGCGACAGTTTCGGAGCCCCAGCATTTT	CSAATVSEPQHF
.	TRBV29-1	TRBJ2-7	.	TGCAGCGTTGATAGGGGAGACATCTACGAGCAGTACTTC	CSVDRGDIYEQYF
.	TRBV20-1	TRBJ2-5	.	TGCAGTGCTACAGGGACTTTTCAAGAGACCCAGTACTTC	CSATGTFQETQYF
.	TRBV2	TRBJ2-1	TRBD2	TGTGCCAGCAGGGGGACTAGCGGTAATAACAATGAGCAGTTCTTC	CASRGTSGNNNEQFF
.	TRBV12-3/TRBV12-4	TRBJ1-2	.	TGTGCCAGCAGTTTTGCAGGGGTAGGCTATGGCTACACCTTC	CASSFAGVGYGYTF
few	TRBV12-3/TRBV12-4	TRBJ1-1	.	TGTGCCAGCAGCCTTTTAGGTACCACTGAAGCTTTCTTT	CASSLLGTTEAFF
many	TRBV5-1	TRBJ2-5	TRBD1	TGTGCCAGCAGCTTTGGGACAGCCCAAGAGACCCAGTACTTC	CASSFGTAQETQYF
.	TRBV7-6	TRBJ2-2	.	TGTGCCAGCAGCCAGCCCTACGTGACAGAGAACACCGGGGAGCTGTTTTTT	CASSQPYVTENTGELFF
many	TRBV12-3/TRBV12-4	TRBJ2-3	TRBD2	TGTGCCAGCAGTTTAACGGCTAGCGGGGTGAGCACAGATACGCAGTATTTT	CASSLTASGVSTDTQYF
few	TRBV9	TRBJ2-1	TRBD2	TGTGCCAGCAGCGCCCCCCTTAGGGGAGGGGCCAATGAGCAGTTCTTC	CASSAPLRGGANEQFF
few	TRBV7-9	TRBJ1-5	.	TGTGCCAGCAGCTATACAGGGATGTATCAGCCCCAGCATTTT	CASSYTGMYQPQHF
many	TRBV12-3/TRBV12-4	TRBJ2-1	.	TGTGCCAGCAGTTTTTCCAATGAGCAGTTCTTC	CASSFSNEQFF
many	TRBV7-8	TRBJ2-3	.	TGTGCCAGCAGCTTGTTAAATGTGGCAGATACGCAGTATTTT	CASSLLNVADTQYF
few	TRBV7-8	TRBJ2-5	.	TGTGCCAGCAGCCCCGCCGTCGGGACCCAGTACTTC	CASSPAVGTQYF
.	TRBV7-3	TRBJ2-3	.	TGTGCCAGCAGTCGTGGGGGACTTAACACAGATACGCAGTATTTT	CASSRGGLNTDTQYF
.	TRBV6-5	TRBJ2-2	.	TGTGCCAGCAGTTACTCGTCTCGGGGCCCCGGGGAGCTGTTTTTT	CASSYSSRGPGELFF
few	TRBV5-6	TRBJ1-1	.	TGTGCCAGCAGCATACAGAGGAACACTGAAGCTTTCTTT	CASSIQRNTEAFF
few	TRBV29-1	TRBJ2-7	TRBD1	TGCAGCGGGAAAATCCCGGGACAGGGGTCCTACGAGCAGTACTTC	CSGKIPGQGSYEQYF
.	TRBV5-5	TRBJ2-3	TRBD1	TGTGCCAGCAGCAAAACAGGGGGCTTGACAGATACGCAGTATTTT	CASSKTGGLTDTQYF
.	TRBV10-3	TRBJ2-7	.	TGTGCCATCAGTGGAGAGGGGGGCCGCCGTGCCTACGAGCAGTACTTC	CAISGEGGRRAYEQYF
.	TRBV7-8	TRBJ1-6	.	TGTGCCAGCAGCTTAATCTTGAATTCACCCCTCCACTTT	CASSLILNSPLHF
few	TRBV11-2	TRBJ1-5	.	TGTGCCAGCAGCCTAACAGGGACGCGACAGCCCCAGCATTTT	CASSLTGTRQPQHF